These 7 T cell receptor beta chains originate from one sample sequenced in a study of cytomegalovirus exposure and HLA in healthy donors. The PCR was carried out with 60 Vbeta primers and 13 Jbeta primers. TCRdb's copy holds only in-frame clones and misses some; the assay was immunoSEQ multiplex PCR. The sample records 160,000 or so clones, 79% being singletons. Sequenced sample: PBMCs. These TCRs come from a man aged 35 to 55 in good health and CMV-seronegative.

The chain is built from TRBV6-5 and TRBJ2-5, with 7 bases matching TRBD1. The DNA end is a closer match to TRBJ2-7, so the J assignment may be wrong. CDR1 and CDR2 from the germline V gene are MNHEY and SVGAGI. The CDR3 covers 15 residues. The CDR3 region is CASSRQGGISDEQYF. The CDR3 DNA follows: TGTGCCAGCAGCCGACAGGGTGGTATCAGCGACGAGCAGTACTTC.

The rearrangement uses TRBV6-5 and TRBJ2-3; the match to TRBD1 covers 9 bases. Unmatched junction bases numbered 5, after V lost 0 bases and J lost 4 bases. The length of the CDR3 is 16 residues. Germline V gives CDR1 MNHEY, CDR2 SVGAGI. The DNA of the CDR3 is TGTGCCAGCAGTTACTCCGGGACAGGGCCCCCAGATACGCAGTATTTT. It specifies CASSYSGTGPPDTQYF.

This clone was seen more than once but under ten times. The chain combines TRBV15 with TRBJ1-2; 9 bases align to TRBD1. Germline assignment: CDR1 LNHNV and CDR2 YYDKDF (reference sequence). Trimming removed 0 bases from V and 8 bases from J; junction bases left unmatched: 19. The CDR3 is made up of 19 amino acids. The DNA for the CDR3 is TGTGCCACCAGCAGAGACCTCGTCGAACGTCTCTGGACAGGGGAGGGCTACACCTTC. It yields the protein CATSRDLVERLWTGEGYTF. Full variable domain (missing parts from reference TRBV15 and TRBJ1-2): DAMVIQNPRYQVTQFGKPVTLSCSQTLNHNVMYWYQQKSSQAPKLLFHYYDKDFNNEADTPDNFQSRRPNTSFCFLDIRSPGLGDTAMYLCATSRDLVERLWTGEGYTFGSGTRLTVV.

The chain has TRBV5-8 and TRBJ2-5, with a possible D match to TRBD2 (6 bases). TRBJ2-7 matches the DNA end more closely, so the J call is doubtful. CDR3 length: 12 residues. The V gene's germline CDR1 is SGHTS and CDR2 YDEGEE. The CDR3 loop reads CASSLGGYEQYF. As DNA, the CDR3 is TGTGCCAGCAGCCTGGGAGGCTACGAGCAGTACTTC.

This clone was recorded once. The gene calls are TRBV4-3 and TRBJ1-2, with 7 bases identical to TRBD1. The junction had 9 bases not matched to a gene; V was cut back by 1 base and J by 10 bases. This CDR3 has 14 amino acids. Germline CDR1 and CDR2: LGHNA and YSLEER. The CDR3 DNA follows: TGCGCCAGCAGCCAAGCAAAACAGGGGATAGTCTACACCTTC. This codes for CASSQAKQGIVYTF.

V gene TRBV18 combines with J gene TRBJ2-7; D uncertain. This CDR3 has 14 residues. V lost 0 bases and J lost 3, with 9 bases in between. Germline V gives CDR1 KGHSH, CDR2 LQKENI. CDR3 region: CASSPPSSLYEQYF. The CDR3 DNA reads TGTGCCAGCTCACCACCTAGCAGCCTCTACGAGCAGTACTTC.

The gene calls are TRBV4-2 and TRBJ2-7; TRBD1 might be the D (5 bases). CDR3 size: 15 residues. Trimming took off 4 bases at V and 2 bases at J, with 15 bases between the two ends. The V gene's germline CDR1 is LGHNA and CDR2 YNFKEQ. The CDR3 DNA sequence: TGTGCCAGCAGCCCTCGCCTTGGGGCCACCTACGAGCAGTACTTC. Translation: CASSPRLGATYEQYF.